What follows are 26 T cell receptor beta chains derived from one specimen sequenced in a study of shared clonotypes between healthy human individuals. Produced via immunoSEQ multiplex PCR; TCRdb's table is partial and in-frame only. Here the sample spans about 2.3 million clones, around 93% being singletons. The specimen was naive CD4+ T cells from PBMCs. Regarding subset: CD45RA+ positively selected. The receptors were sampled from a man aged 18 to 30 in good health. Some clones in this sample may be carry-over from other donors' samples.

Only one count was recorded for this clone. Written as DNA, the CDR3 is TGTGCCAGAAGTCATGAAGATGGGACCCCCCAGGGCGGCTACACCTTC. Translation: CARSHEDGTPQGGYTF. This sequence joins TRBV5-3 and TRBJ1-2; D perhaps matches TRBD1 (5 bases). TRBV5-3 is an ORF, and what it does is uncertain. The CDR3 runs to 16 residues. Deletions cut 5 bases from V and 8 bases from J, with 25 bases between.

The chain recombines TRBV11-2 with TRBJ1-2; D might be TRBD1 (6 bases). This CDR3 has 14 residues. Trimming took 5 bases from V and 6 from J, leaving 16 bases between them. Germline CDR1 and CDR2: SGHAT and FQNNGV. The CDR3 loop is CASSRVGRDNGYTF. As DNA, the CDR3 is TGTGCCAGCAGCCGAGTAGGGCGGGACAATGGCTACACCTTC.

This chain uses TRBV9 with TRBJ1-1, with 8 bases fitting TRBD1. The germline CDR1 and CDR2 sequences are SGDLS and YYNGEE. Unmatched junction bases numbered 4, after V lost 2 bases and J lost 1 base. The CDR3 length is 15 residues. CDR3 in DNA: TGTGCCAGCAGCGTCGGACAGGGTACGAACACTGAAGCTTTCTTT. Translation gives CASSVGQGTNTEAFF.

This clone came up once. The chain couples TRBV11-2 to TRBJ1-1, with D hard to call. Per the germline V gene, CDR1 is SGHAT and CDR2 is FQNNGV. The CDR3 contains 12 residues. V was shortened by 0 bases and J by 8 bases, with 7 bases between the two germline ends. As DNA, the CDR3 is TGTGCCAGCAGCTTAGATTCGGGGGAAGCTTTCTTT. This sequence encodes CASSLDSGEAFF.

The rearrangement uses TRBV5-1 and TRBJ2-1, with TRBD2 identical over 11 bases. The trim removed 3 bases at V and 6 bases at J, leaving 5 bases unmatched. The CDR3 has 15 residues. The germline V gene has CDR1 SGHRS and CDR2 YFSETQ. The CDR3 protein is CASSSSTSGANEQFF. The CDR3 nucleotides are TGCGCCAGCAGCTCATCGACTAGCGGGGCCAATGAGCAGTTCTTC.

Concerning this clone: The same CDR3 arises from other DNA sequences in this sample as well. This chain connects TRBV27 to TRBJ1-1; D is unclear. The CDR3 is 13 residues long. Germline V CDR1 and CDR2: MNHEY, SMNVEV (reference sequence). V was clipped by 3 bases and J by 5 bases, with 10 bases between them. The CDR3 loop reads CASSLGGRTEAFF. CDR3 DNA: TGTGCCAGCAGTTTGGGCGGGAGGACTGAAGCTTTCTTT.

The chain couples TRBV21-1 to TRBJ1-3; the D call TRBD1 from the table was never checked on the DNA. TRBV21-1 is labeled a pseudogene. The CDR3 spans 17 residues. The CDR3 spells CASSKGAGQGAGNTIYF. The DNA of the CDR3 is TGTGCCAGCAGCAAAGGGGCTGGACAGGGGGCAGGAAACACCATATATTTT.

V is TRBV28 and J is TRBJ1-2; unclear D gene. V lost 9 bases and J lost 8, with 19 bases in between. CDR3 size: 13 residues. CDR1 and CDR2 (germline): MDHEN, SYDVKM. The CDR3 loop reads CASIDPFQRGYTF. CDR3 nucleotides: TGTGCCAGTATAGACCCTTTCCAGAGGGGCTACACCTTC.

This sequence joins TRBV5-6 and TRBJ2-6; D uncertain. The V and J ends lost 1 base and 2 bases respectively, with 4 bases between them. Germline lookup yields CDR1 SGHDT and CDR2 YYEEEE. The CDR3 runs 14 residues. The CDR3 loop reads CASSLRAGANVLTF. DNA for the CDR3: TGTGCCAGCAGCTTGCGTGCTGGGGCCAACGTCCTGACTTTC.

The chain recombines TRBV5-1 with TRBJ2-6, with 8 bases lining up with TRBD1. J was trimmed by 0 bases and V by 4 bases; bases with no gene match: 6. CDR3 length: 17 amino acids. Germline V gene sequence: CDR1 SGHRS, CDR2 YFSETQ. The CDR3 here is CASSVGQAYSGANVLTF. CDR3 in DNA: TGCGCCAGCAGCGTGGGACAGGCGTACTCTGGGGCCAACGTCCTGACTTTC. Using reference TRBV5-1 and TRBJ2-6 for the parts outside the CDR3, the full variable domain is KAGVTQTPRYLIKTRGQQVTLSCSPISGHRSVSWYQQTPGQGLQFLFEYFSETQRNKGNFPGRFSGRQFSNSRSEMNVSTLELGDSALYLCASSVGQAYSGANVLTFGAGSRLTVL.

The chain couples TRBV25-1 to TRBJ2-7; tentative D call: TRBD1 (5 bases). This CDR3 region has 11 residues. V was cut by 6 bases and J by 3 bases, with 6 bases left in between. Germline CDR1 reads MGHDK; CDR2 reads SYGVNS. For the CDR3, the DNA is TGTGCCAGCAGCAGGGTCTACGAGCAGTACTTC. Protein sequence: CASSRVYEQYF.

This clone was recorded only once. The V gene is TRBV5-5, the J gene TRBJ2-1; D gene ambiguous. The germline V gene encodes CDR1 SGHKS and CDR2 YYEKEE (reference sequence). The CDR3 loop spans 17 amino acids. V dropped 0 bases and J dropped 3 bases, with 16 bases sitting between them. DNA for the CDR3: TGTGCCAGCAGCTTGGCCTTGGCGGCTAACCACTACAATGAGCAGTTCTTC. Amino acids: CASSLALAANHYNEQFF.

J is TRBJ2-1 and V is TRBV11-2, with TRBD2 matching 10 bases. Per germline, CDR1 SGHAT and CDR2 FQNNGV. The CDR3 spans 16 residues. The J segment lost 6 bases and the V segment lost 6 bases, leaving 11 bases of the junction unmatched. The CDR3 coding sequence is TGTGCCAGCAGAAAACCCGGGACTAGCGCATTCAATGAGCAGTTCTTC. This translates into CASRKPGTSAFNEQFF.

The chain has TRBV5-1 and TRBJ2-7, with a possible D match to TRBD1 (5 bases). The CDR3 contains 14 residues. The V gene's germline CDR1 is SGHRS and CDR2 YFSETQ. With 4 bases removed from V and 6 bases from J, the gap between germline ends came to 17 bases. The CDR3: CASSPWTPPAEQYF. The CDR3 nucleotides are TGCGCCAGCAGCCCTTGGACACCTCCGGCCGAGCAGTACTTC.

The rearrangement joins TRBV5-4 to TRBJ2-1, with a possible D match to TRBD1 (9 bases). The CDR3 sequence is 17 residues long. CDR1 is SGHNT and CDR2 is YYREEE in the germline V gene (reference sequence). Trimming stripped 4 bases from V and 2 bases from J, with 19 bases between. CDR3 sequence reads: CASSPDRGAGAYNEQFF. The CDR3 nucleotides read TGTGCCAGCAGCCCGGACAGGGGAGCGGGGGCCTACAATGAGCAGTTCTTC.

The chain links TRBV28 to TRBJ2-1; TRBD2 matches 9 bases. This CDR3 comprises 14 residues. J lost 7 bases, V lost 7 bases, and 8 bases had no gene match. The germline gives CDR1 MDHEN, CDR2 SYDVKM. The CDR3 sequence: CASTTAGGFNEQFF. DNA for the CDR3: TGTGCCAGCACCACGGCGGGAGGGTTTAATGAGCAGTTCTTC.

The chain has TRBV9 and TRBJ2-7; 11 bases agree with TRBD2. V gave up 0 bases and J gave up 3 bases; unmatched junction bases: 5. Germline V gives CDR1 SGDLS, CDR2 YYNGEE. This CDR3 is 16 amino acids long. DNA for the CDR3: TGTGCCAGCAGCGTAGGACTAGCGGGAAATATCTACGAGCAGTACTTC. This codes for CASSVGLAGNIYEQYF.

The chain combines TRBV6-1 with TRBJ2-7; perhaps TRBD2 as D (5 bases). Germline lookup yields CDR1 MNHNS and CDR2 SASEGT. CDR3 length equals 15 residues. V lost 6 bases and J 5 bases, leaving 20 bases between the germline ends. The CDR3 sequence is CASRGLGSQIDEQYF. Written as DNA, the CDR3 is TGTGCCAGCAGGGGCTTGGGGAGCCAAATCGACGAGCAGTACTTC.

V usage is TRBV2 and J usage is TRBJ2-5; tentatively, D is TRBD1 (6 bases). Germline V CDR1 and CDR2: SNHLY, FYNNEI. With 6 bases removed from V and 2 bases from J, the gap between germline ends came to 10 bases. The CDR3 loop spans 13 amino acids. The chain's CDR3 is CASSLRGQETQYF. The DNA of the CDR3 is TGTGCCAGCAGCCTCAGGGGACAAGAGACCCAGTACTTC.

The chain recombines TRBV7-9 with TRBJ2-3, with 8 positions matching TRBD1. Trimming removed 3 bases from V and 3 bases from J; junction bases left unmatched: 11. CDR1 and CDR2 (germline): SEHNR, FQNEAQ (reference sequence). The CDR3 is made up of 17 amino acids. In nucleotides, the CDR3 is TGTGCCAGCAGCTTGAATCGGGCAGGGGGCCCGACAGATACGCAGTATTTT. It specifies CASSLNRAGGPTDTQYF.

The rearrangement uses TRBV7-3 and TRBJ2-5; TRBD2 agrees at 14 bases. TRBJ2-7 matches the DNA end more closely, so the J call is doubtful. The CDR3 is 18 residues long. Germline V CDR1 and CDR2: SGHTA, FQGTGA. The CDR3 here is CASSFSGTSGSRTYEQYF. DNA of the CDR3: TGTGCCAGCAGCTTCTCCGGGACTAGCGGGAGTCGCACCTACGAGCAGTACTTC.

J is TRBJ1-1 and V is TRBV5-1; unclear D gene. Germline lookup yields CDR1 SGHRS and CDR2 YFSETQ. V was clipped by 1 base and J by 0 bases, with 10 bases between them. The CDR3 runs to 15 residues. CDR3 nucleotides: TGCGCCAGCAGCTTGAACCAGATCATGAACACTGAAGCTTTCTTT. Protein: CASSLNQIMNTEAFF.

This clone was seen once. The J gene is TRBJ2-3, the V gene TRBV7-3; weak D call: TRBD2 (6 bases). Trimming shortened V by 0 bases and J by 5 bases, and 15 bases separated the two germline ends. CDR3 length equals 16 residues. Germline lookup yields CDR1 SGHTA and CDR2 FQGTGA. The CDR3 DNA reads TGTGCCAGCAGCTTAACTCCTAAACTAGCATTAGATACGCAGTATTTT. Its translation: CASSLTPKLALDTQYF.

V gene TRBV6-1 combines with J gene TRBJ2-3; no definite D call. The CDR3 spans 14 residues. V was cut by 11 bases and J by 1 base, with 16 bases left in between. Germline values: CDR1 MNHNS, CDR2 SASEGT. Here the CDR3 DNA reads TGTGCCGCCGAGTCGTCGCAGGGCACAGATACGCAGTATTTT. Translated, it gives CAAESSQGTDTQYF.

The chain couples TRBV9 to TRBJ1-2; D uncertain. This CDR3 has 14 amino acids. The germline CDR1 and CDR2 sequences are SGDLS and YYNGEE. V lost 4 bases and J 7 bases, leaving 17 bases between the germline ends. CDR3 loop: CASSLSTAPSGYTF. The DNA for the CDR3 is TGTGCCAGCAGCTTATCGACTGCTCCGAGTGGCTACACCTTC.

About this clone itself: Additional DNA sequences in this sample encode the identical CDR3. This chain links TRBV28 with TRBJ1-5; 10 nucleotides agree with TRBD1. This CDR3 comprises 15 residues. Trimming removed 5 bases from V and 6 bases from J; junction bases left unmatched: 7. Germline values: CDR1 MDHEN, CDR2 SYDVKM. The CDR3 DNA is TGTGCCAGCAGTCCCCGGGACAGGGGCATTCAGCCCCAGCATTTT. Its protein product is CASSPRDRGIQPQHF.